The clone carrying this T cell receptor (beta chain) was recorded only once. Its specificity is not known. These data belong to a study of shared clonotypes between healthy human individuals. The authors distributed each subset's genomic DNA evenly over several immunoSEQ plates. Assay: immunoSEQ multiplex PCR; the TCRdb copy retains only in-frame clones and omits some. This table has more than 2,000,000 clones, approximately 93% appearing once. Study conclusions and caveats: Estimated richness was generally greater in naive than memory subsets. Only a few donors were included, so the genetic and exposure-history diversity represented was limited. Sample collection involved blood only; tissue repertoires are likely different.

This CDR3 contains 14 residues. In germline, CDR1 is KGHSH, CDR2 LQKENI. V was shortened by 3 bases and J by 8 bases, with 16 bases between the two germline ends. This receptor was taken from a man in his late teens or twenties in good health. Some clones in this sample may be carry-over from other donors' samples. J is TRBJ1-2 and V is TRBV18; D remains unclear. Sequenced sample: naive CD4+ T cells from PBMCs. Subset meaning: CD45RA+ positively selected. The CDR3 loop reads CASSPWALPGGYTF. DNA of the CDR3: TGTGCCAGCTCACCCTGGGCCCTGCCGGGGGGCTACACCTTC. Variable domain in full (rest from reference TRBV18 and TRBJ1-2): NAGVMQNPRHLVRRRGQEARLRCSPMKGHSHVYWYRQLPEEGLKFMVYLQKENIIDESGMPKERFSAEFPKEGPSILRIQQVVRGDSAAYFCASSPWALPGGYTFGSGTRLTVV.